The 19 T cell receptor beta chains below come from one sample, sequenced in a study of CD8+CD57+ T cells in acquired aplastic anemia (dated by TCRdb to between 2017 and 2018). TCRdb records Illumina HiSeq 2000 as the sequencer. Genomic DNA was used as template for profiling of TCR beta VDJ combinations and CDR3 sequences. The public reads were run again by TCRdb, first through fastp at Q25 and then through MiXCR, and only productive beta chains were kept. Identical CDR3 proteins give one entry, which carries the most common genes and DNA. For this sample the table gives around 150,000 distinct CDR3 sequences, of which roughly two thirds were detected only once. The biggest ten clones account for approximately 50% of the sample. Flow cytometry had shown CD8+CD57+ cell expansion in the patients selected for sequencing. The sequencing input was sorted CD4+, CD8+, or CD8+CD57+ T cells (not recorded which) from PBMCs. These receptor sequences come from a human donor with aplastic anemia.

The chain combines TRBV29-1 with TRBJ2-1; TRBD1 or TRBD2 may be the D gene (5 bases each). Germline loops: CDR1 SQVTM, CDR2 ANQGSEA. The CDR3 extends over 11 amino acids. The ends were cut back, 7 bases at V and 4 bases at J, with 8 bases in the middle. For the CDR3, the DNA is TGCAGCGCCTGGGGGTACAATGAGCAGTTCTTC. It encodes CSAWGYNEQFF.

V gene TRBV5-1 combines with J gene TRBJ2-5; D unclear. V was cut by 5 bases and J by 1 base, with 3 bases left in between. CDR1 and CDR2 (germline): SGHRS, YFSETQ. The CDR3 runs to 11 residues. CDR3: CASRLQETQYF. The CDR3, as DNA: TGCGCCAGCAGGCTCCAAGAGACCCAGTACTTC. Full variable domain (remainder filled in from reference TRBV5-1 and TRBJ2-5): KAGVTQTPRYLIKTRGQQVTLSCSPISGHRSVSWYQQTPGQGLQFLFEYFSETQRNKGNFPGRFSGRQFSNSRSEMNVSTLELGDSALYLCASRLQETQYFGPGTRLLVL.

This chain connects TRBV7-6 to TRBJ2-5; 8 bases are a match to TRBD1. With the DNA end fitting TRBJ2-1 better, the J assignment may be wrong. The CDR3 totals 17 residues. Germline loops: CDR1 SGHVS, CDR2 FNYEAQ. This chain's CDR3 is CASSLMGKTGAGNEQFF. The CDR3 DNA follows: TGTGCCAGCAGCTTAATGGGCAAGACAGGGGCGGGGAATGAGCAGTTCTTC.

The V gene is TRBV9, the J gene TRBJ1-2; possibly TRBD1 for D (6 bases). This CDR3 has 14 residues. The germline V gene encodes CDR1 SGDLS and CDR2 YYNGEE. Trimming took 0 bases from V and 7 from J, leaving 13 bases between them. DNA for the CDR3: TGTGCCAGCAGCGTAGAGGGGGGGCTGGGTGGCTACACCTTC. Translating it yields CASSVEGGLGGYTF.

The chain combines TRBV10-3 with TRBJ2-3; weak D call: TRBD1 (6 bases). Trimming removed 5 bases from V and 4 bases from J, with 13 bases in between. Germline values: CDR1 ENHRY, CDR2 SYGVKD. This CDR3 is 14 amino acids long. CDR3 sequence reads: CAISPTGPPDTQYF. The CDR3 nucleotides read TGTGCCATCAGTCCGACAGGCCCGCCAGATACGCAGTATTTT.

This clonotype came up a few times. The rearrangement links TRBV20-1 to TRBJ1-2; 9 bases match TRBD1. The CDR3 length is 13 residues. Germline CDR1 is DFQATT and CDR2 is SNEGSKA (reference sequence). The trim removed 0 bases at V and 4 bases at J, leaving 0 bases unmatched. In nucleotides, the CDR3 is TGCAGTGCTAGAGAGGGACAGGGCTATGGCTACACCTTC. It translates to CSAREGQGYGYTF.

V gene TRBV5-1 combines with J gene TRBJ2-1; D is ambiguous. V was clipped by 0 bases and J by 5 bases, with 3 bases between them. CDR3 length: 12 residues. Germline values: CDR1 SGHRS, CDR2 YFSETQ. CDR3 in DNA: TGCGCCAGCAGCTTGGAAGACAATGAGCAGTTCTTC. Amino acid sequence: CASSLEDNEQFF.

The CDR3 spells CASSESGGRSYEQYF. In DNA form, the CDR3 reads TGTGCCAGCAGTGAGTCCGGGGGGAGGTCCTACGAGCAGTACTTC. The V and J genes are TRBV25-1 and TRBJ2-7; TRBD2 aligns across 7 bases. V was pared by 3 bases and J by 1 base, with 6 bases of the junction left unmatched. The CDR3 runs 15 residues. Looked up from germline, CDR1 is MGHDK and CDR2 is SYGVNS.

The rearrangement joins TRBV7-3 to TRBJ2-1; D might be TRBD2 (6 bases). Per the germline V gene, CDR1 is SGHTA and CDR2 is FQGTGA. This CDR3 is built from 15 residues. Between the trimmed V and J ends, which lost 4 bases and 0 bases, there was a span of 10 bases. CDR3 DNA sequence: TGTGCCAGCAGCTCTAGCGTAGGCTCCTACAATGAGCAGTTCTTC. Protein: CASSSSVGSYNEQFF.

The chain is built from TRBV2 and TRBJ1-2; TRBD1 might be the D (5 bases). The CDR3 is 12 amino acids. Trimming took off 7 bases at V and 5 bases at J, with 11 bases between the two ends. Germline CDR1 and CDR2: SNHLY and FYNNEI. CDR3 residues: CASTTAMYGYTF. CDR3 sequence (DNA): TGTGCCAGCACGACAGCGATGTATGGCTACACCTTC.

The rearrangement links TRBV7-6 to TRBJ1-6; D not certain. The CDR3 spans 15 residues. Looked up from germline, CDR1 is SGHVS and CDR2 is FNYEAQ. The ends were cut back, 7 bases at V and 9 bases at J, with 19 bases in the middle. Written as DNA, the CDR3 is TGTGCCAGCAAAGGTCGGGTACAGCGATCTTCACCCCTCCACTTT. Amino acids: CASKGRVQRSSPLHF.

The chain carries TRBV20-1 and TRBJ2-5; no clear D. The CDR3 spans 12 residues. V lost 0 bases and J 0 bases, leaving 2 bases between the germline ends. In germline, CDR1 is DFQATT, CDR2 SNEGSKA (reference sequence). The CDR3 region is CSAREDQETQYF. In nucleotides, the CDR3 is TGCAGTGCTAGAGAAGACCAAGAGACCCAGTACTTC.

The J gene is TRBJ1-3, the V gene TRBV2, with D perhaps TRBD1 (5 bases). The CDR3 covers 16 residues. Trimming left V 4 bases short and J 4 bases short, with 17 bases between. CDR1 is SNHLY, CDR2 FYNNEI, per germline. CDR3 loop: CASSADRKFRGNTIYF. The CDR3 nucleotides read TGTGCCAGCAGTGCCGACAGAAAGTTTCGGGGAAACACCATATATTTT. Filled out from reference TRBV2 and TRBJ1-3, the complete variable domain reads EPEVTQTPSHQVTQMGQEVILRCVPISNHLYFYWYRQILGQKVEFLVSFYNNEISEKSEIFDDQFSVERPDGSNFTLKIRSTKLEDSAMYFCASSADRKFRGNTIYFGEGSWLTVV.

This clonotype turned up a few times. This chain links TRBV10-3 with TRBJ1-2; D may be TRBD1 (5 bases). Deletions cut 10 bases from V and 8 bases from J, with 14 bases between. This CDR3 region has 11 residues. From germline, CDR1 is ENHRY and CDR2 SYGVKD. The CDR3, as DNA: TGTGCCAGCGGCAGTGGGGCCGGCTACACCTTC. Translation: CASGSGAGYTF.

The chain recombines TRBV28 with TRBJ1-2, with 8 bases fitting TRBD1. In germline, CDR1 is MDHEN, CDR2 SYDVKM. The CDR3 extends over 13 amino acids. Trimming at V came to 4 bases and at J to 8 bases, leaving 6 bases not matched to a gene. CDR3 protein: CASSSGQAGGYTF. The DNA of the CDR3 is TGTGCCAGCAGTTCGGGACAGGCGGGAGGCTACACCTTC.

This clonotype has a handful of counts. This chain joins TRBV13 and TRBJ2-1, with D unclear. V gave up 0 bases and J gave up 8 bases, with 11 bases separating them. The germline CDR1 and CDR2 sequences are PRHDT and FYEKMQ (reference sequence). The CDR3 extends over 14 amino acids. The CDR3 spells CASSLGTFGDEQFF. CDR3 coding DNA: TGTGCCAGCAGCTTAGGAACCTTTGGGGATGAGCAGTTCTTC.

This clonotype turned up a few times. The chain recombines TRBV19 with TRBJ2-5; TRBD2 aligns across 12 bases. Germline-derived CDR1 and CDR2 are LNHDA and SQIVND (reference sequence). This CDR3 has 15 amino acids. After removal of 6 bases from V and 4 bases from J, the junction contained 6 bases not matched to a gene. CDR3 protein: CASSPTSGGGETQYF. The CDR3 DNA is TGTGCCAGTAGCCCGACTAGCGGGGGAGGAGAGACCCAGTACTTC.

This clonotype has only a few counts. This chain uses TRBV9 with TRBJ2-7, with TRBD2 identical over 11 bases. V dropped 4 bases and J dropped 0; count of bases not matched to a gene: 6. This CDR3 is 16 amino acids long. The germline CDR1 and CDR2 sequences are SGDLS and YYNGEE. CDR3 in amino acids: CASSPILAGDSYEQYF. In DNA, the CDR3 is TGTGCCAGCAGCCCAATACTAGCGGGGGACTCCTACGAGCAGTACTTC.

The chain has TRBV20-1 and TRBJ2-7, with D tentatively TRBD1 or TRBD2 (6 bases each). Trimming cost V 6 bases and J 7 bases, with 25 bases left between them. Germline CDR1 and CDR2: DFQATT and SNEGSKA (reference sequence). The CDR3 has 15 amino acids. The CDR3 DNA reads as TGCAGTGCCCCAGGGTCGGGAGACAGGAGGCGGGAGCAGTACTTC. Protein product: CSAPGSGDRRREQYF.